This TCR beta chain came from a study of blood T cell repertoires in COVID-19. Recovered Cohort 3 donors showed two negative PCRs, clearance, or symptom resolution. Per the study methods: Amplification of reference gene primers was used by the study to estimate nucleated cell counts. Clones were read by immunoSEQ multiplex PCR, and TCRdb kept only the in-frame ones, dropping some. V and J calls and clone size are copied from that table; D and trimming were computed from the DNA. Seen here are over 250,000 clones, 85% to 90% observed once, and the top ten hold around 2%. This CDR3 has 16 amino acids. CDR1 and CDR2 from the germline V gene are SGDLS and YYNGEE. J was trimmed by 10 bases and V by 0 bases; bases with no gene match: 11.

This TCR came from a young woman who had recovered from COVID-19. The chain carries TRBV9 and TRBJ1-2; 11 bases fit TRBD1. The sample comprised PBMCs or T cells enriched from blood (not recorded which). The CDR3: CASSVGTGGMRVDYTF. The CDR3 DNA reads as TGTGCCAGCAGCGTAGGGACAGGGGGCATGCGTGTGGACTACACCTTC.